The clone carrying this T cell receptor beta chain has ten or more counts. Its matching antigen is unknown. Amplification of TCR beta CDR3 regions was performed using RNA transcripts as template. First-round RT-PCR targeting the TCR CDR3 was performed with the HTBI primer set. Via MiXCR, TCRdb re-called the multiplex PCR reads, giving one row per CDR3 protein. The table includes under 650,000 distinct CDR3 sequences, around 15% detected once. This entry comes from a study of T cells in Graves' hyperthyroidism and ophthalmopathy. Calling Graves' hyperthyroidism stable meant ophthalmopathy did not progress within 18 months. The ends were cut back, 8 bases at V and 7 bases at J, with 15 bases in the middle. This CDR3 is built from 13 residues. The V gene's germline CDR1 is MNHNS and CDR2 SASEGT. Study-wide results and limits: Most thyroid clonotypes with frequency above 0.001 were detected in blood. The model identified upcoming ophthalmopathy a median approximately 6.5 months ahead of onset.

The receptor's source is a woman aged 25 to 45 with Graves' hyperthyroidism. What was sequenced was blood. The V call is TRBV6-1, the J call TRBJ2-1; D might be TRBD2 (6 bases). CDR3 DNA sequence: TGTGCCAGCCTCTTGGACTATTGGAATGAGCAGTTCTTC. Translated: CASLLDYWNEQFF.